This T cell receptor (beta chain) came from a study of identical twins (dated by TCRdb to the mid-2010s). Study-level background: To test whether fetal clonotypes persist, the study used deep sequencing on TCR alpha and beta repertoires from monozygotic twins, unrelated adults of various ages, and cord blood. To rule out contamination, replicate twin experiments were performed at different times with different library preparation protocols. Overall study results and their limits: A weaker excess of twin sharing was found in beta out-of-frame sequences because the signal-to-noise ratio was lowered by fewer shared sequences. Compared with coincidental sharing between unrelated individuals, out-of-frame TCR alpha sequences shared between twins had an excess of sequences with low generation probability. Invariant T cells such as MAIT and iNKT could partly confound zero-insertion analyses, although diverse VJ usage argued against such confounding for most clonotypes. In monozygotic twins, recombination models systematically underestimated out-of-frame TCR alpha sharing, but the models matched the sharing seen between unrelated individuals. Fewer insertions were carried by abundant cord blood beta clonotypes, a similar but weaker trend appeared in young adult naive repertoires, and no such trend appeared in memory repertoires. Conclusions relied on cross-sectional statistical analysis, since the same donors could not be followed over many years.

Between the V and J ends, shortened by 5 bases and 13 bases respectively, the junction contains 17 bases. The CDR3 covers 13 residues, taking in both the cysteine and the phenylalanine. Just CDR3 DNA is preserved here, 39 bases in frame from base 1. CDR1 and CDR2, looked up from the germline V gene, are KGHDR and SFDVKD. The sample holds a few counts of this clonotype. Its antigen remains undetermined. No per-base quality is available; no much larger clone lies one base away. The library was made by 5' RACE. The sample was run on an Illumina HiSeq 2000. Template switching introduced a universal primer binding site; the final cDNA contained a unique molecular identifier, enabling accurate counting of TCR cDNA molecules. Specific primers in the conserved constant-segment region were used to synthesize first-strand cDNA for the TCR alpha and beta chains. To control for contamination, every cDNA library carried two barcodes: a SMART-Mk sample barcode plus Illumina barcodes. TruSeq adapter sequences along with Illumina sample barcodes were introduced in two successive PCR steps. The Illumina HiSeq platform was used with custom primers to sequence TCR alpha and beta cDNA libraries. On the authors' methods: Raw reads were processed with MiGEC to extract unique molecular identifiers, and MiXCR was used to determine CDR3 positions. For each individual, recombination models were inferred using an EM algorithm with the repgenHMM and IGoR tools. The analysis of shared clonotypes was done with the tcR package in R, with sharing normalized by the product of cloneset sizes. Out-of-frame nonproductive sequences were analyzed to study raw recombination free of thymic and clonal selection effects. The public reads were reanalyzed by TCRdb: fastp trimming at Q25, MiXCR alignment, in-frame beta chains only. Every CDR3 protein is listed once, alongside the most common genes and DNA of its rows. None of the V and J calls come from the authors' own analysis; TCRdb made them. The sample profile shows about 1.7 million distinct CDR3 sequences; around 29% of them were found once. Jointly, the top ten make up approximately 0.25% of the sample.

All donors were healthy Caucasians. Recombination connected TRBV24-1 to TRBJ2-1; a weak D assignment points to TRBD2 (5 bases agree). The TCR sequence derives from a newborn girl in good health. The specimen was cord blood. The DNA sequence is as follows: TGTGCCACCAGTGGAGGGCCCCTGATGAACCAGTTCTTC. The translation is CATSGGPLMNQFF.